Listed below are T cell receptor beta chains from one sample, sequenced in a study of response to subunit inactivated influenza vaccine. TCRdb reanalysed the RT-PCR reads using MiXCR and keeps one entry per CDR3 protein. This sample has roughly 700,000 distinct CDR3 sequences, with around 13% found just once. The sequenced sample was PBMCs from blood, obtained less than 15 days before vaccination. These receptors originate from a middle-aged man who received an inactivated influenza vaccine. Both conserved end residues are part of each CDR3. The D gene is left open where the match is weak. Rows give clone size only sometimes, using once, few, many, or a class for an expanded clone.

. | . | TRBJ2-2 | TRBV5-4 | TGTGCCAGCAGCTCGCTTCTCAACACCGGGGAGCTGTTTTTT | CASSSLLNTGELFF
. | TRBD2 | TRBJ2-7 | TRBV11-2 | TGTGCCAGCAGCTTAGGTATCCAGCGGGGCGAGCAGTACTTC | CASSLGIQRGEQYF
. | TRBD2 | TRBJ2-2 | TRBV27 | TGTGCCAGCTGGCGTTTCGGGGGGGCAACCGGGGAGCTGTTTTTT | CASWRFGGATGELFF
few | . | TRBJ2-1 | TRBV5-1 | TGCGCCAGCAGTAGGGGCGGCGGGACGAGCTCCTACAATGAGCAGTTCTTC | CASSRGGGTSSYNEQFF
many | . | TRBJ2-3 | TRBV5-1 | TGCGCCAGCAGCTTGGAACGTCTAGCGGATACGCAGTATTTT | CASSLERLADTQYF
few | TRBD1 | TRBJ2-2 | TRBV7-2 | TGTGCCAGCAGCCCAAGACAGGGGTCCTTCACCGGGGAGCTGTTTTTT | CASSPRQGSFTGELFF
few | . | TRBJ2-2 | TRBV9 | TGTGCCAGCAGCGTAGATCCGGGGAGCGGGGAGCTGTTTTTT | CASSVDPGSGELFF
few | . | TRBJ2-2 | TRBV12-3/TRBV12-4 | TGTGCCAGCAGCCCACTAGAAAACACCGGGGAGCTGTTTTTT | CASSPLENTGELFF
few | TRBD2 | TRBJ2-5 | TRBV20-1 | TGCAGTGCTAGATGGACTAGCGGGTACCAAGAGACCCAGTACTTC | CSARWTSGYQETQYF
few | TRBD2 | TRBJ2-7 | TRBV29-1 | TGCAGCGTGGAAGTTAGCGGGAACTACGAGCAGTACTTC | CSVEVSGNYEQYF
few | . | TRBJ1-1 | TRBV5-1 | TGCGCCAGCAGCTTGGGGGGCAGACCTACCATCTTT | CASSLGGRPTIF
. | . | TRBJ2-7 | TRBV7-9 | TGTGCCAGCAGCCGATATGGGGACGACCAGTACTTC | CASSRYGDDQYF
. | TRBD1 | TRBJ2-3 | TRBV4-1 | TGCGCCAGCAGAGCCTTAGGGAGGACAGGGGGGACAGATACGCAGTATTTT | CASRALGRTGGTDTQYF
. | TRBD2 | TRBJ2-3 | TRBV24-1 | TGTGCCACCAGTGATTTGGTCCGCGGGAGGTATACGCAGTATTTT | CATSDLVRGRYTQYF
few | . | TRBJ1-2 | TRBV6-1 | TGTGCCAGCACAAAAAACAGGGCCAATGGCTACACCTTC | CASTKNRANGYTF
few | . | TRBJ2-5 | TRBV4-2 | TGTGCCAGCAGCCACCCCTCGATGATCCGGGGCGGCCCCAGGGCCCAGTACTTC | CASSHPSMIRGGPRAQYF
. | . | TRBJ2-7 | TRBV3-1 | TGTGCCAGCAGCCCGAGGGGGAACGAGCAGTACTTC | CASSPRGNEQYF
few | . | TRBJ1-1 | TRBV4-2 | TGTGCCAGCAGCCGCTCTAGGCCAGGAGTGAACACTGAAGCTTTCTTT | CASSRSRPGVNTEAFF
. | . | TRBJ2-1 | TRBV4-2 | TGTGCCAGCAGCCAAGAGGGTTCGATGGTTCTCAATGAGCAGTTCTTC | CASSQEGSMVLNEQFF
. | . | TRBJ2-7 | TRBV7-2 | TGTGCCAGCAGCTTAGGGACTGGACACTACGAGCAGTACTTC | CASSLGTGHYEQYF
many | TRBD1 | TRBJ2-2 | TRBV24-1 | TGTGCCACCAGTGGCGCAGGGGGCTTCACCGGGGAGCTGTTTTTT | CATSGAGGFTGELFF
. | TRBD2 | TRBJ2-3 | TRBV20-1 | TGCAGTGCTAGTAGGAGCGAGGGACTACCGGATACGCAGTATTTT | CSASRSEGLPDTQYF
. | TRBD1 | TRBJ2-7 | TRBV7-2 | TGTGCCAGCAGCCTTCTAACAGGGGCGGACTACGAGCAGTACTTC | CASSLLTGADYEQYF
few | TRBD1 | TRBJ2-7 | TRBV5-1 | TGCGCCAGCAGATCGGACAGGGGGCCCTACGAGCAGTACTTC | CASRSDRGPYEQYF
once | . | TRBJ2-5 | TRBV15 | TGTGCCACCAGCAGCCTAACCCTGAGAGAGACCCAGTACTTC | CATSSLTLRETQYF
. | TRBD2 | TRBJ2-3 | TRBV27 | TGTGCCAGCAATAAGGGACTAGCGGGGGGAGCAGATACGCAGTATTTT | CASNKGLAGGADTQYF
. | . | TRBJ1-1 | TRBV10-3 | TGTGCCATCAGTGAGTCGCGGGGGACGGCCACTGAAGCTTTCTTT | CAISESRGTATEAFF
few | . | TRBJ2-7 | TRBV27 | TGTGCCAGCCGCCGGTGGGGGGAAGGGGTCGACGAGCAGTACTTC | CASRRWGEGVDEQYF
many | . | TRBJ2-3 | TRBV7-2 | TGTGCCAGCAGCGCAAACACAGATACGCAGTATTTT | CASSANTDTQYF
. | TRBD1 | TRBJ2-7 | TRBV28 | TGTGCCAGCAGACAACAGGGGATGCAGTACTTC | CASRQQGMQYF
few | TRBD2 | TRBJ2-1 | TRBV28 | TGTGCCAGCAGTTTAGACATAGCGGGAGGGCCTTCTCATGAGCAGTTCTTC | CASSLDIAGGPSHEQFF
. | . | TRBJ2-2 | TRBV2 | TGTGCCAGCAGGAGCAGGCGGCCCCGGGACACCGGGGAGCTGTTTTTT | CASRSRRPRDTGELFF
few | TRBD1 | TRBJ1-2 | TRBV12-3/TRBV12-4 | TGTGCCAGCAGTTTTTTAGGGACAGGGCGCGGCTACACCTTC | CASSFLGTGRGYTF
. | TRBD2 | TRBJ2-1 | TRBV7-9 | TGTGCCAGCAGCCCTAGCGGGGGGCATTCCTACAATGAGCAGTTCTTC | CASSPSGGHSYNEQFF
. | . | TRBJ2-5 | TRBV20-1 | TGCAGTGCTAGGACCCTTTATGGAACAGGGGAGACCCAGTACTTC | CSARTLYGTGETQYF
. | . | TRBJ2-1 | TRBV12-3/TRBV12-4 | TGTGCCAGCAGTCTCTACCCGGGACTGGATTACAATGAGCAGTTCTTC | CASSLYPGLDYNEQFF
. | TRBD2 | TRBJ2-3 | TRBV6-2/TRBV6-3 | TGTGCCAGCAGTCCAGGGATATTAGCGGGAGTGGCAGATACGCAGTATTTT | CASSPGILAGVADTQYF
few | . | TRBJ1-6 | TRBV6-5 | TGTGCCAGCAGTCAAAATTGGTCACCCCTCCACTTT | CASSQNWSPLHF
few | . | TRBJ2-5 | TRBV6-2/TRBV6-3 | TGTGCCAGCAGCAACCGGGACTTACAAGAGACCCAGTACTTC | CASSNRDLQETQYF
many | . | TRBJ2-2 | TRBV4-3 | TGCGCCAGCAGCAAAGACCAGGGGATCCCCGGGGAGCTGTTTTTT | CASSKDQGIPGELFF
few | TRBD2 | TRBJ2-1 | TRBV10-3 | TGTGCCATCAGGACTAGCGGGAGTTACAATGAGCAGTTCTTC | CAIRTSGSYNEQFF
. | . | TRBJ2-2 | TRBV7-8 | TGTGCCAGCAGCCCCCATCGGACCCAACCCCCGAACACCGGGGAGCTGTTTTTT | CASSPHRTQPPNTGELFF
many | . | TRBJ2-5 | TRBV12-3/TRBV12-4 | TGTGCCAGCAGCATTAAGGCTGTTTGGGCGACCCAGTACTTC | CASSIKAVWATQYF
. | . | TRBJ2-3 | TRBV7-8 | TGTGCCAGCAGCCCACCGGGACCTAGATCGACAGATACGCAGTATTTT | CASSPPGPRSTDTQYF
few | . | TRBJ2-3 | TRBV24-1 | TGTGCCACCAGTGACCGCGTTTCGTTCACAGATACGCAGTATTTT | CATSDRVSFTDTQYF
many | . | TRBJ2-1 | TRBV6-5 | TGTGCCAGCAGTTACATCACGGGGTGGACCAATGAGCAGTTCTTC | CASSYITGWTNEQFF
many | . | TRBJ2-3 | TRBV4-1 | TGCGCCAGCAGCCAAGACGGCGACACAGATACGCAGTATTTT | CASSQDGDTDTQYF
many | TRBD2 | TRBJ2-1 | TRBV4-3 | TGCGCCAGCAGCCCAGGACTAGCGGGAGTCTACAATGAGCAGTTCTTC | CASSPGLAGVYNEQFF